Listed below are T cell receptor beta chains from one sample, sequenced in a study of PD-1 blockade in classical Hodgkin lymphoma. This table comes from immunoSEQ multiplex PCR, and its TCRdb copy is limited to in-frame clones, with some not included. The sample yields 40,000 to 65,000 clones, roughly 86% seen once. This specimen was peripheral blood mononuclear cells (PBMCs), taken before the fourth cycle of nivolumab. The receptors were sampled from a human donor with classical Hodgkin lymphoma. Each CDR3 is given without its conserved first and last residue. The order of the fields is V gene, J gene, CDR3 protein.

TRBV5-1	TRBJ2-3	ASSLLQGPGTDTQY
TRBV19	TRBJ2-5	ASSMDSRETQY
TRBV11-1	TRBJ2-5	ASSFFHRDQETQY
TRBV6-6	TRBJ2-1	ASSYVRPLLGEQF
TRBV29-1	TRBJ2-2	SARLSAGELF
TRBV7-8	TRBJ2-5	ASSPTGGTAVTQY
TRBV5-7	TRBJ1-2	ASSLGREGRSSLYGYT
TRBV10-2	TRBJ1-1	ASRGGRGTEAF
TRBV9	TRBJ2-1	ASSVDLGGTDREQF
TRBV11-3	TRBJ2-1	ASSLGLGLADYNEQF
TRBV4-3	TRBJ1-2	ASSQDGYHWGYGYT
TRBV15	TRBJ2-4	ATSRDRQDHVKNIQY
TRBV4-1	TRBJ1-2	ASSQGGAYGYT
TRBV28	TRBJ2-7	ASSRVGGYSYEQY
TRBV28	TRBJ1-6	ATEIGAGNSPLH
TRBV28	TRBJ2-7	ASRIVLGASYEQY
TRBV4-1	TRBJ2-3	ASSQDPGSTDTQY
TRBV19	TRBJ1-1	ASSKGSGGSNTEAF
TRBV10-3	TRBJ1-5	ATSGTGDNQPQH
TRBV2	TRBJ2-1	ASRTDRGFYNEQF
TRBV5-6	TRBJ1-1	ASSLDDRGNTEAF
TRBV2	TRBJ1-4	ASNNFRGSNEKLF
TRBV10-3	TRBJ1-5	AIGAGFNQPQH
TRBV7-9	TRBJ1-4	ASSLDTREKLF
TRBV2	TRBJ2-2	ASSETVAGTGELF